These 5 T cell receptor beta chains were all obtained from the same sample, sequenced in a study of blood T cell repertoires in COVID-19. Assay used: immunoSEQ multiplex PCR; TCRdb lists only in-frame clones, some missing. The table lists roughly 70,000 clones, roughly nine tenths of them singletons, with approximately 2.4% in the top ten. Material for sequencing was peripheral blood. These receptors were taken from a man aged 45 to 65 with COVID-19, enrolled during active disease.

This clone was observed a few times. The same CDR3 also results from other DNA sequences found in this sample. J is TRBJ1-1 and V is TRBV2, with TRBD1 as a possible D gene (5 bases). The CDR3 contains 12 residues. Trimming left V 4 bases short and J 4 bases short, with 7 bases between. Germline V CDR1 and CDR2: SNHLY, FYNNEI. As DNA, the CDR3 is TGTGCCAGCAGTGGTCAGGGCACTGAAGCTTTCTTT. Amino acid sequence: CASSGQGTEAFF.

This chain connects TRBV6-5 to TRBJ2-1; D remains ambiguous. The CDR3 totals 11 residues. V was shortened by 8 bases and J by 3 bases, with 5 bases between the two germline ends. Germline-derived CDR1 and CDR2 are MNHEY and SVGAGI. The CDR3: CASPSYNEQFF. CDR3 bases: TGTGCCAGCCCCAGCTACAATGAGCAGTTCTTC.

The chain carries TRBV12-3 or TRBV12-4 and TRBJ2-7, with 9 bases matching TRBD1. This CDR3 region has 13 residues. The J segment lost 2 bases and the V segment lost 8 bases, leaving 4 bases of the junction unmatched. The CDR3 reads CASGTGGPYEQYF. CDR3 DNA sequence: TGTGCCAGCGGTACAGGGGGCCCCTACGAGCAGTACTTC.

V is TRBV4-3 and J is TRBJ2-7; D uncertain. The ends were cut back, 1 base at V and 5 bases at J, with 21 bases in the middle. Per germline, CDR1 LGHNA and CDR2 YSLEER. CDR3 length equals 17 residues. CDR3 sequence: CASSQGPFGSVRDEQYF. In DNA form, the CDR3 reads TGCGCCAGCAGCCAAGGTCCTTTTGGGTCGGTCCGGGACGAGCAGTACTTC.

This clone has just a few counts. The chain carries TRBV27 and TRBJ2-3, with TRBD1 matching 10 bases. The CDR3 sequence is 14 residues long. Germline lookup yields CDR1 MNHEY and CDR2 SMNVEV (reference sequence). V lost 6 bases to trimming and J lost 6 bases; unmatched junction nucleotides: 6. Here the CDR3 DNA reads TGTGCCAGCAGACCCCGACAGGGGGCTGATACGCAGTATTTT. Protein product: CASRPRQGADTQYF.